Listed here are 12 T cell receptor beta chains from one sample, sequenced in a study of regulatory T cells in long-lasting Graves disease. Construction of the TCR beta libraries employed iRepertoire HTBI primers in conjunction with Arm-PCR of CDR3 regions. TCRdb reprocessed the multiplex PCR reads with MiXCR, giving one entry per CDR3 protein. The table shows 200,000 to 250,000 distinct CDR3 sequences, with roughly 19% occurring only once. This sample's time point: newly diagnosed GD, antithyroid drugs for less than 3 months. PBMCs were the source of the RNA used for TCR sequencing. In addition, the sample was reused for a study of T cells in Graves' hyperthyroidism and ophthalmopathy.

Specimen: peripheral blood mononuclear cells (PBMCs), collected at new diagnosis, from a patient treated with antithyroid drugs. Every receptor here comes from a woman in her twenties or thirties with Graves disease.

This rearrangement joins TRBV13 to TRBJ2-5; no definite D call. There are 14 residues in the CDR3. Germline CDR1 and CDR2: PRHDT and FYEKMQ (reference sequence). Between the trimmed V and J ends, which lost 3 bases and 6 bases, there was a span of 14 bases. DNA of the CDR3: TGTGCCAGCAGCTTCGGGCGGACCACCCAGACCCAGTACTTC. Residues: CASSFGRTTQTQYF.

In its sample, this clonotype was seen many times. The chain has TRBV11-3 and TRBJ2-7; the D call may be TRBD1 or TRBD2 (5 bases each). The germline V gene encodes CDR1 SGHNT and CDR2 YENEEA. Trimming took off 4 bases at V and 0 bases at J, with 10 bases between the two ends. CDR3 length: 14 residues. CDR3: CASSSGPSSYEQYF. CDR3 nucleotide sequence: TGTGCCAGCAGCTCGGGACCGTCCTCCTACGAGCAGTACTTC.

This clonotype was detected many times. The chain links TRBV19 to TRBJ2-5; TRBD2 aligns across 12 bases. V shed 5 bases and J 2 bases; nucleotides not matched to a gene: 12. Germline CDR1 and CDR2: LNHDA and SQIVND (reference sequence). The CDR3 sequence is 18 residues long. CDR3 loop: CASSGGPSGRGRQETQYF. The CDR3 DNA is TGTGCCAGTAGTGGAGGGCCTAGCGGGAGGGGGCGGCAAGAGACCCAGTACTTC.

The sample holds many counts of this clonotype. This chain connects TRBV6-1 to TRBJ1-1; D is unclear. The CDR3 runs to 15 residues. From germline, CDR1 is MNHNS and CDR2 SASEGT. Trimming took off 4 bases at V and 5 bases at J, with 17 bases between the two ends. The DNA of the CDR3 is TGTGCCAGCAGTGCCAACGACGGCGGCCCGACTGAAGCTTTCTTT. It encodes CASSANDGGPTEAFF.

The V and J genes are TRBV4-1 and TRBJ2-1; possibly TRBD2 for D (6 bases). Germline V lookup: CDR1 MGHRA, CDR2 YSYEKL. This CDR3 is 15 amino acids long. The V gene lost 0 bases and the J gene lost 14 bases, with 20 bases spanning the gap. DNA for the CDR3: TGCGCCAGCAGCCAAGACCCCGGCTCGCGGGACCCCAAGTTCTTC. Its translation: CASSQDPGSRDPKFF.

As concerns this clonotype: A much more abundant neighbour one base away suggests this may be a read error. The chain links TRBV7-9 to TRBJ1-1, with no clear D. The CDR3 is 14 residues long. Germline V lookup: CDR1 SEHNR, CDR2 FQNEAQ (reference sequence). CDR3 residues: CANSLGPLNTEAFF. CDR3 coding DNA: TGTGCCAACAGCTTAGGACCGCTGAACACTGAAGCTTTCTTT.

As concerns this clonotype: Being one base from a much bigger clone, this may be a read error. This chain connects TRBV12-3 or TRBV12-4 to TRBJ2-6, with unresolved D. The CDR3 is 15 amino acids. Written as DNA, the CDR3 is TGTGCCAGCAGACCCAGACGCTCTGGGGTCAACGTCCTGACTTTC. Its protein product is CASRPRRSGVNVLTF.

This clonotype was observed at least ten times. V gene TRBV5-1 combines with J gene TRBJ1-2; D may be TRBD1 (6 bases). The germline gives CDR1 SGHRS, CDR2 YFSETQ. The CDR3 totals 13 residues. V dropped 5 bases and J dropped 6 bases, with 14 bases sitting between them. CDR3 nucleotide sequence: TGCGCCAGCAGAGTTGGGGGGCAGGATGGCTACACCTTC. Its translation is CASRVGGQDGYTF. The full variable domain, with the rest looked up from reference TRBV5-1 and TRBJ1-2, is KAGVTQTPRYLIKTRGQQVTLSCSPISGHRSVSWYQQTPGQGLQFLFEYFSETQRNKGNFPGRFSGRQFSNSRSEMNVSTLELGDSALYLCASRVGGQDGYTFGSGTRLTVV.

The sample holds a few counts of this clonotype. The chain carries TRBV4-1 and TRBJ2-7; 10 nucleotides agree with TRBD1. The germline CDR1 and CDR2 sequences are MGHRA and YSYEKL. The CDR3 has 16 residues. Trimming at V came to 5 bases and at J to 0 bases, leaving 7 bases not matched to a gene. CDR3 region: CASSGRGQGPSYEQYF. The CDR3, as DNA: TGCGCCAGCAGCGGTCGGGGACAGGGGCCCTCCTACGAGCAGTACTTC.

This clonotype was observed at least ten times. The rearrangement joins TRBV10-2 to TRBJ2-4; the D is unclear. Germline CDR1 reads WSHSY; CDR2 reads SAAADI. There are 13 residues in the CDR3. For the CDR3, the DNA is TGCGCATCGTCCCCAGTAGCCAAAAACATTCAGTACTTC. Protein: CASSPVAKNIQYF.

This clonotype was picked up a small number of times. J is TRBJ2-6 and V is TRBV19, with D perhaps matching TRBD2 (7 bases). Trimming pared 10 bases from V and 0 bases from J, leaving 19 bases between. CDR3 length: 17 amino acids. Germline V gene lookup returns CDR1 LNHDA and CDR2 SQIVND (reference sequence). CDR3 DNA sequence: TGTGCCACCTTCGGGGGGACAACAAACTCTGGGGCCAACGTCCTGACTTTC. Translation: CATFGGTTNSGANVLTF.

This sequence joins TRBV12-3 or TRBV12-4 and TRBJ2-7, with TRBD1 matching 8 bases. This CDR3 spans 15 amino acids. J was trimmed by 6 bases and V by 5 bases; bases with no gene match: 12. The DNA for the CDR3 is TGTGCCAGCAGTCTAAGACAGGGGCGGGTCGGCGAGCAGTACTTC. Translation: CASSLRQGRVGEQYF.